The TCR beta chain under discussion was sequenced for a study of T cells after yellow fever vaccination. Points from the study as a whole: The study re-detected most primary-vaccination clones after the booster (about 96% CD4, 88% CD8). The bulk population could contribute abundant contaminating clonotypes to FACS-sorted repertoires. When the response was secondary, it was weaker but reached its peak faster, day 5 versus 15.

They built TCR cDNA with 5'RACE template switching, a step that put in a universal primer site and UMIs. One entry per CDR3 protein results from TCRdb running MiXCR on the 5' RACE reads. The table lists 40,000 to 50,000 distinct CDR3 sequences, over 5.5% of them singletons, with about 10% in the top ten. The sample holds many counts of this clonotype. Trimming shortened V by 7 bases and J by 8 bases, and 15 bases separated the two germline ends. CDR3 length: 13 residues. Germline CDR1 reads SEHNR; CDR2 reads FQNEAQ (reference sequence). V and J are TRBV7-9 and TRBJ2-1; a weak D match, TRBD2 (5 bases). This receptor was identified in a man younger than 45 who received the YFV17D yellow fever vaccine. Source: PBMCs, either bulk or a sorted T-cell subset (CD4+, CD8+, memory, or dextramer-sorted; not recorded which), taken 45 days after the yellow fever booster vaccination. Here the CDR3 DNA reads TGTGCCAGCATGCGAGGGAGTTATGATGAGCAGTTCTTC. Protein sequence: CASMRGSYDEQFF. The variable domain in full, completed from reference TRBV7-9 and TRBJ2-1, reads DTGVSQNPRHKITKRGQNVTFRCDPISEHNRLYWYRQTLGQGPEFLTYFQNEAQLEKSRLLSDRFSAERPKGSFSTLEIQRTEQGDSAMYLCASMRGSYDEQFFGPGTRLTVL.